This is a list of T cell receptor beta chains from one sample in a study of cytomegalovirus exposure and HLA in healthy donors. Only in-frame clones appear in the TCRdb table, and some are missing; sequencing was by immunoSEQ multiplex PCR. This table holds some 140,000 clones, 60% to 75% found once. The sequenced material came from PBMCs. The receptors derive from a human donor in good health. CDR3s include the opening cysteine and the closing phenylalanine or tryptophan.

V gene: TRBV20-1
CDR3 protein: CSAPTRNEQFF

V gene: TRBV4-1
CDR3 protein: CASSQEGLRQGAGEQFF

V gene: TRBV10-3
CDR3 protein: CAISEDDGTDTQYF

V gene: TRBV18
CDR3 protein: CASSPLGRVDTEAFF

V gene: TRBV7-3
CDR3 protein: CASSTDRGTYNEQFF

V gene: TRBV11-2
CDR3 protein: CASTQRGRAGELFF

V gene: TRBV11-3
CDR3 protein: CASSLGDLAYEQYF

V gene: TRBV9
CDR3 protein: CASSVGGLGGNGELFF

V gene: TRBV4-1
CDR3 protein: CASSQGTANYGYTF

V gene: TRBV7-2
CDR3 protein: CASSLWQDSYEQYF

V gene: TRBV11-2
CDR3 protein: CASSLAARGQTQYF

V gene: TRBV5-4
CDR3 protein: CASSLGTSGAYEQYF

V gene: TRBV9
CDR3 protein: CASSEGTGALWEQFF

V gene: TRBV19
CDR3 protein: CASNLDRNYGYTF

V gene: TRBV15
CDR3 protein: CATSRGDRADDEQYF

V gene: TRBV2
CDR3 protein: CASTGQGGSQPQHF

V gene: TRBV29-1
CDR3 protein: CSATGTSGRGYNEQFF

V gene: TRBV28
CDR3 protein: CASSPSSAGGPRYEQYF

V gene: TRBV5-1
CDR3 protein: CASSEGGTEAFF

V gene: TRBV5-1
CDR3 protein: CASSLGQGGTDYTF

V gene: TRBV5-1
CDR3 protein: CASSESGINTGELFF

V gene: TRBV5-1
CDR3 protein: CASSSTPGGAGYLVETQYF

V gene: TRBV5-1
CDR3 protein: CASSSMGQGERETQYF

V gene: TRBV10-3
CDR3 protein: CAISAGQRQETQYF

V gene: TRBV28
CDR3 protein: CASSLTQGLAGTDTQYF

V gene: TRBV2
CDR3 protein: CASSDFGGQINEKLFF

V gene: TRBV12-5
CDR3 protein: CASGSAGAVYNEQFF

V gene: TRBV5-1
CDR3 protein: CASSLSGEQETQYF

V gene: TRBV6-6
CDR3 protein: CASRRGLGRYNEKLFF

V gene: TRBV7-3
CDR3 protein: CASSLGSGAYEQYF

V gene: TRBV6-5
CDR3 protein: CASRTDRAQEKLFF

V gene: TRBV13
CDR3 protein: CASSLGAGTTDTQYF

V gene: TRBV9
CDR3 protein: CASSVSRDTGELFF

V gene: TRBV28
CDR3 protein: CASSTGIWSQPQHF